The 4 T cell receptor beta chains listed next were all sequenced from one sample in a study of graft-versus-host responses after intestinal transplantation. Clones were sequenced by immunoSEQ multiplex PCR, and TCRdb holds only the in-frame ones, with some missing. The repertoire holds some 83,000 clones, around 92% seen once, with approximately 0.096% in the top ten. Antigen specificity for these receptors is unknown. The source material was unstimulated CD4+ T cells sorted from spleen or lymph node cells, sampled before intestinal transplant. Source of these receptors: a human donor who received an intestinal transplant.

The J gene is TRBJ2-7, the V gene TRBV11-3; TRBD2 is a possible D gene (6 bases). Germline V gene data show CDR1 as SGHNT and CDR2 as YENEEA. CDR3 length: 14 residues. V lost 5 bases and J lost 5, with 16 bases in between. CDR3 bases: TGTGCCAGCAGCACCGGGACTGCGCCCAACGAGCAGTACTTC. It yields the protein CASSTGTAPNEQYF.

This clone was detected once. The V gene is TRBV7-2, the J gene TRBJ1-2, with 7 positions matching TRBD1. V was pared by 4 bases and J by 5 bases, with 7 bases of the junction left unmatched. The CDR3 loop spans 14 amino acids. The germline gives CDR1 SGHTA, CDR2 FQGNSA. CDR3 bases: TGTGCCAGCAGCTCCCGACAGGGTCCATATGGCTACACCTTC. Translated, it gives CASSSRQGPYGYTF.

This CDR3 reads CASKEGWNQPQHF. For the CDR3, the DNA is TGTGCCAGTAAGGAGGGTTGGAATCAGCCCCAGCATTTT. V and J are TRBV19 and TRBJ1-5; D uncertain. V lost 7 bases to trimming and J lost 4 bases, with 11 bases between them. The CDR3 totals 13 residues. From germline, CDR1 is LNHDA and CDR2 SQIVND (reference sequence).

V and J are TRBV5-6 and TRBJ1-5; 11 nucleotides line up with TRBD1. CDR1 and CDR2 (germline): SGHDT, YYEEEE. This CDR3 has 17 residues. The junction had 7 bases not matched to a gene; V was cut back by 4 bases and J by 1 base. In DNA, the CDR3 is TGTGCCAGCAGCCTCGGGACAGGGGGGGACAGCAATCAGCCCCAGCATTTT. Protein product: CASSLGTGGDSNQPQHF. The full variable domain, its missing parts supplied by reference TRBV5-6 and TRBJ1-5, is DAGVTQSPTHLIKTRGQQVTLRCSPKSGHDTVSWYQQALGQGPQFIFQYYEEEERQRGNFPDRFSGHQFPNYSSELNVNALLLGDSALYLCASSLGTGGDSNQPQHFGDGTRLSIL.